A single sample is the source of the 3 T cell receptor beta chains below, sequenced in a study of blood T cells in healthy people across ages. With a J-beta primer mix and a sample-barcoded 5' primer, a second PCR ran about 7 to 11 cycles. Via MiXCR, TCRdb re-called the 5' RACE reads, giving one row per CDR3 protein. Of under 1,000,000 distinct CDR3 sequences in the sample, roughly 34% are singletons; the top ten hold roughly 13%. The sample taken for sequencing was blood. These receptors were taken from a man between 18 and 35 years old in good health.

The chain carries TRBV6-5 and TRBJ1-1, with TRBD1 as a possible D gene (6 bases). V dropped 2 bases and J dropped 4 bases, with 11 bases sitting between them. The germline V gene encodes CDR1 MNHEY and CDR2 SVGAGI. This CDR3 contains 14 residues. The CDR3 region is CASSYTGAGTEAFF. CDR3 nucleotide sequence: TGTGCCAGCAGTTACACGGGGGCGGGCACTGAAGCTTTCTTT.

This clonotype was recorded a few times. J is TRBJ1-1 and V is TRBV5-6, with D tentatively TRBD1 (5 bases). The germline CDR1 and CDR2 sequences are SGHDT and YYEEEE. V was trimmed by 4 bases and J by 5 bases, leaving 9 bases between them. There are 12 residues in the CDR3. As DNA, the CDR3 is TGTGCCAGCAGCAGGGACTGGACTGAAGCTTTCTTT. This encodes CASSRDWTEAFF.

The J gene is TRBJ1-1, the V gene TRBV27, with 7 bases matching TRBD1. The ends lost 5 bases at V and 3 bases at J; junction bases unmatched: 9. Germline CDR1 reads MNHEY; CDR2 reads SMNVEV (reference sequence). This CDR3 has 15 amino acids. DNA of the CDR3: TGTGCCAGCAGTCCCTCACGGACAGGACACACTGAAGCTTTCTTT. It specifies CASSPSRTGHTEAFF.